This entry is about one T cell receptor beta chain. Its antigen is undetermined. TCRdb's copy holds only in-frame clones and misses some; the assay was immunoSEQ multiplex PCR. The table includes fewer than 60,000 clones, around 84% detected once. The source of the sample is a study of vaccination effects on CD4 cells after COVID-19. Overall study results and limits: Marked clonal contraction of infection- and vaccine-induced clones was seen late after vaccination.

Subsequent to less than 13 days of culture, CD4+ T cells were isolated. Vaccination of participants consisted of two doses of either the BNT162b2 or mRNA-1273 vaccine. Germline V gene data show CDR1 as LGHNA and CDR2 as YNFKEQ. CDR3 length: 15 residues. Between the trimmed V and J ends, which lost 0 bases and 2 bases, there was a span of 11 bases. The specimen was CD4+ T cells from PBMCs cultured without peptide, collected after COVID-19 vaccination. The V and J genes are TRBV4-2 and TRBJ2-7; D is possibly TRBD2 (6 bases). This TCR derives from a human donor who received a COVID-19 vaccine. This chain's CDR3 is CASSQDRGIPYEQYF. The CDR3 bases are TGTGCCAGCAGCCAAGATCGGGGGATCCCCTACGAGCAGTACTTC.